The T cell receptor beta chain described here comes from a study of T-cell reconstitution after alpha-beta-depleted transplantation in children. The study, taken as a whole, reports: For some patients, TCRbeta diversity was high at day 60 because of recipient T cells and thymic progenitors that survived. Reported findings indicate that, about two months after transplant, alpha-beta T cells came from several hundred expanded clones, which were derived from non-depleted graft cells. Once a year had passed after transplant, T-cell counts and diversity came mostly from newly produced T cells.

Unique molecular identifiers featured in how the TCRbeta library was prepared. TCRdb called the PCR reads again in MiXCR, with one record for every CDR3 protein. The table includes 200,000 to 250,000 distinct CDR3 sequences, roughly 25% detected once. About this clonotype itself: The antigen is unknown.

Trimming cost V 7 bases and J 2 bases, with 12 bases left between them. The CDR3 is 14 amino acids. The chain carries TRBV12-3 or TRBV12-4 and TRBJ2-1; no firm D call. The material was PBMCs, mostly from graft donor cells, obtained 360 days after TCRalphabeta/CD19-depleted stem cell transplant. The sequence was collected from a female patient between 2 and 15 years old who had a stem cell transplant for congenital amegakaryocytic thrombocytopenia, so the T cells may come from the graft donor. The CDR3, as DNA: TGTGCCAGCACCACTTTCTCCCCCTACAATGAGCAGTTCTTC. Protein: CASTTFSPYNEQFF.